The 19 T cell receptor beta chains listed next were all sequenced from one sample in a study of T cells in Graves' hyperthyroidism and ophthalmopathy. It was RNA transcripts that yielded the amplified TCR beta CDR3 regions. A set of HTBI primers served as the primers for a first-round RT-PCR of the TCR CDR3. Each CDR3 protein is one row after TCRdb ran MiXCR on the multiplex PCR reads. The table has some 560,000 distinct CDR3 sequences, more than 15% seen once. Sequencing was carried out using blood. The origin of the receptors is a woman under 40 with Graves' hyperthyroidism.

The chain is built from TRBV7-9 and TRBJ1-2; TRBD1 matches 7 bases. After removal of 5 bases from V and 3 bases from J, the junction contained 24 bases not matched to a gene. The length of the CDR3 is 20 residues. The germline V gene encodes CDR1 SEHNR and CDR2 FQNEAQ (reference sequence). In DNA, the CDR3 is TGTGCCAGCAGCCGCATCGACCCGACGACAGGGCCCGAGACGGACTATGGCTACACCTTC. Its translation: CASSRIDPTTGPETDYGYTF.

This clonotype was seen repeatedly, ten times or more. This chain uses TRBV30 with TRBJ1-2; perhaps TRBD1 as D (5 bases). Trimming cost V 3 bases and J 6 bases, with 20 bases left between them. Germline V lookup: CDR1 GTSNPN, CDR2 SVGIG (reference sequence). The CDR3 extends over 15 amino acids. CDR3 in DNA: TGTGCCTGGAGGGGGTCAGGTCTTGGGACTGATGGCTACACCTTC. Protein: CAWRGSGLGTDGYTF. Together with reference TRBV30 and TRBJ1-2, the CDR3 gives the full variable domain: SQTIHQWPATLVQPVGSPLSLECTVEGTSNPNLYWYRQAAGRGLQLLFYSVGIGQISSEVPQNLSASRPQDRQFILSSKKLLLSDSGFYLCAWRGSGLGTDGYTFGSGTRLTVV.

This clonotype was seen at least ten times. V and J are TRBV27 and TRBJ2-7; 9 nucleotides agree with TRBD2. The CDR3 contains 15 residues. CDR1 is MNHEY, CDR2 SMNVEV, per germline (reference sequence). Germline trimming cut 6 bases from V and 3 bases from J; bases unmatched to any gene: 9. The DNA for the CDR3 is TGTGCCAGCAGGGAGAGACTAGCGGTCCGCTACGAGCAGTACTTC. Protein: CASRERLAVRYEQYF.

As concerns this clonotype: A clone one base away is much larger, so this may be a read error. The V gene is TRBV27, the J gene TRBJ2-3; D is possibly TRBD2 (5 bases). Looked up from germline, CDR1 is MNHEY and CDR2 is SMNVEV (reference sequence). The CDR3 is made up of 13 amino acids. V lost 7 bases to trimming and J lost 2 bases, with 10 bases between them. DNA for the CDR3: TGTGCCAGCATAGAGACTAACACAGATACGCAGTATTTT. This codes for CASIETNTDTQYF.

This clonotype was seen ten or more times. The V call is TRBV6-1, the J call TRBJ1-5; unclear D gene. V lost 7 bases, J lost 4 bases, and 17 bases lay in between. The length of the CDR3 is 15 residues. CDR1 MNHNS and CDR2 SASEGT come from the germline V gene. Written as DNA, the CDR3 is TGTGCCAGCATGAGACTGGACGGGGATAATCAGCCCCAGCATTTT. Protein: CASMRLDGDNQPQHF.

There are a few counts of this clonotype. This chain uses TRBV2 with TRBJ2-6; a possible D gene is TRBD1 (6 bases). The V end was cut by 8 bases, the J end by 2 bases, with 10 bases between. The CDR3 has 14 residues. Germline CDR1 and CDR2: SNHLY and FYNNEI. Here the CDR3 DNA reads TGTGCCAGCCAACAGGGTCCTGGGGCCAACGTCCTGACTTTC. Translated, it gives CASQQGPGANVLTF.

This clonotype was observed at least ten times. The CDR3 DNA follows: TGCGCCAGCAGCTCCATTGGGACGACTGGAAACACCATATATTTT. As protein: CASSSIGTTGNTIYF. The chain joins TRBV5-1 to TRBJ1-3; possible D gene TRBD1, 5 bases. The CDR3 contains 15 residues. Trimming stripped 3 bases from V and 2 bases from J, with 12 bases between. Looked up from germline, CDR1 is SGHRS and CDR2 is YFSETQ.

This clonotype was seen a single time. A much larger clone lies one base from this, so it may be a read error. The chain is built from TRBV7-2 and TRBJ2-1; possible D gene TRBD2, 6 bases. The CDR3 has 15 residues. CDR1 is SGHTA, CDR2 FQGNSA, per germline. The CDR3 DNA follows: TGTGCCAGCAGGCCTAGCGATAGCTCCTGCAATGAGCAGTTCTTC. It specifies CASRPSDSSCNEQFF. Supplemented by reference TRBV7-2 and TRBJ2-1, the full variable domain reads GAGVSQSPSNKVTEKGKDVELRCDPISGHTALYWYRQSLGQGLEFLIYFQGNSAPDKSGLPSDRFSAERTGGSVSTLTIQRTQQEDSAVYLCASRPSDSSCNEQFFGPGTRLTVL.

This clonotype has a count of ten or more. The chain combines TRBV20-1 with TRBJ1-2; a weak D match, TRBD1 (5 bases). Germline assignment: CDR1 DFQATT and CDR2 SNEGSKA (reference sequence). V was pared by 6 bases and J by 5 bases, with 22 bases between. The CDR3 consists of 15 residues. For the CDR3, the DNA is TGCAGTGCCCGGGGTGGGGCTCTAGGCGAGTATGGCTACACCTTC. Its protein product is CSARGGALGEYGYTF.

This clonotype has ten or more counts. The rearrangement uses TRBV5-1 and TRBJ1-2, with 9 bases identical to TRBD1. Germline V lookup: CDR1 SGHRS, CDR2 YFSETQ. With V trimmed by 4 bases and J by 8 bases, 9 bases remained unmatched. CDR3 size: 14 residues. The CDR3 reads CASSLQGAMGGYTF. DNA of the CDR3: TGCGCCAGCAGCCTACAGGGGGCGATGGGCGGCTACACCTTC.

The table lists this clonotype with a few counts. This CDR3 reads CASSFGQGGELFF. Written as DNA, the CDR3 is TGTGCCAGCAGCTTTGGACAGGGCGGGGAGCTGTTTTTT. The rearrangement joins TRBV7-9 to TRBJ2-2, with 8 bases matching TRBD1. The CDR3 runs 13 residues. Germline values: CDR1 SEHNR, CDR2 FQNEAQ (reference sequence). V lost 3 bases and J lost 7; bases outside the gene matches: 1.

The rearrangement uses TRBV20-1 and TRBJ1-5; D perhaps matches TRBD1 (5 bases). In germline, CDR1 is DFQATT, CDR2 SNEGSKA (reference sequence). V lost 7 bases to trimming and J lost 6 bases, with 16 bases between them. CDR3 length: 13 amino acids. CDR3 sequence (DNA): TGCAGTGTTAACCAGGGACCGGGTCAGCCCCAGCATTTT. It specifies CSVNQGPGQPQHF.

A word on this clonotype: Mismatch with germline at one junction end may stem from a read error. This rearrangement joins TRBV4-1 to TRBJ2-7, with 12 bases identical to TRBD2. In germline, CDR1 is MGHRA, CDR2 YSYEKL. The CDR3 runs 18 residues. DNA for the CDR3: TGTGCCAGCAGCCAAGATCTCGCGACTAGCGGGAGCTCCTACGAGCAGTACTTC. Amino acids: CASSQDLATSGSSYEQYF.

For this clonotype: An end of the junction differs from the germline gene, which may be a read error. The chain recombines TRBV5-1 with TRBJ1-2, with 8 bases lining up with TRBD1. The CDR3 consists of 13 residues. Looked up from germline, CDR1 is SGHRS and CDR2 is YFSETQ. The CDR3 DNA sequence: TGTGCCAGACCGACAGGGGCGGACTATGGCTACACCTTC. Residues: CARPTGADYGYTF.

This clonotype was recorded many times. The genes are TRBV29-1 and TRBJ2-2, with 15 bases fitting TRBD2. Germline-derived CDR1 and CDR2 are SQVTM and ANQGSEA. The CDR3 totals 17 residues. Trimming cost V 3 bases and J 6 bases; bases outside gene matches: 8. CDR3 nucleotide sequence: TGCAGCGTTGATCGAACCGGGACTAGCGGGAGGCCCGGGGAGCTGTTTTTT. Encoded protein: CSVDRTGTSGRPGELFF.

This clonotype was found many times. This chain uses TRBV12-3 or TRBV12-4 with TRBJ2-7; 10 bases agree with TRBD2. The CDR3 runs 15 residues. The ends lost 6 bases at V and 2 bases at J; junction bases unmatched: 7. CDR3 protein: CASSRLAGTAYEQYF. The CDR3 bases are TGTGCCAGCAGCCGACTAGCGGGTACAGCCTACGAGCAGTACTTC.

This clonotype was seen more than once but under ten times. The chain carries TRBV3-1 and TRBJ2-3; 7 bases are shared with TRBD2. The CDR3 extends over 17 amino acids. J lost 4 bases, V lost 1 base, and 11 bases had no gene match. CDR1 and CDR2 (germline): LGHDT, YNNKEL (reference sequence). This CDR3 is CASSQAGLVGGADTQYF. DNA of the CDR3: TGTGCCAGCAGCCAAGCCGGACTAGTGGGAGGGGCAGATACGCAGTATTTT.

V is TRBV9 and J is TRBJ2-1; 10 bases fit TRBD1. J was trimmed by 9 bases and V by 2 bases; bases with no gene match: 5. CDR1 and CDR2 (germline): SGDLS, YYNGEE. The CDR3 has 14 residues. CDR3 amino acids: CASSVGTGVFEQFF. CDR3 DNA: TGTGCCAGCAGCGTCGGGACAGGGGTTTTTGAGCAGTTCTTC.

This clonotype was seen ten or more times. The gene calls are TRBV27 and TRBJ2-5; perhaps TRBD2 as D (6 bases). In germline, CDR1 is MNHEY, CDR2 SMNVEV (reference sequence). The V end lost 2 bases, the J end lost 5 bases, and 18 bases lay between the germline ends. The CDR3 spans 16 residues. CDR3 DNA: TGTGCCAGCAGTTTAAACATCGTTAGCGGACCCGAGACCCAGTACTTC. It encodes CASSLNIVSGPETQYF.